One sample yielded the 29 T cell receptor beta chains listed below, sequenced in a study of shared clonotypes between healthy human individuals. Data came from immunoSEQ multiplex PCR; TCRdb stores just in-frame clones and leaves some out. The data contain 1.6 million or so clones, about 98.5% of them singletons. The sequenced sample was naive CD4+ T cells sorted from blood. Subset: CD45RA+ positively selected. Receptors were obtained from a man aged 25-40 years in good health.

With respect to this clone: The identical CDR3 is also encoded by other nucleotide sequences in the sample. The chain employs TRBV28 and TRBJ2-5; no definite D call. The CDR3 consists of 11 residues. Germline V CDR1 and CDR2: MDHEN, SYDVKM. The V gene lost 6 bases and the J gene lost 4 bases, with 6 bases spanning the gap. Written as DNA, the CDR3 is TGTGCCAGCAGCACCCGAGAGACCCAGTACTTC. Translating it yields CASSTRETQYF. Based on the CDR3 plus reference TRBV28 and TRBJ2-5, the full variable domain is DVKVTQSSRYLVKRTGEKVFLECVQDMDHENMFWYRQDPGLGLRLIYFSYDVKMKEKGDIPEGYSVSREKKERFSLILESASTNQTSMYLCASSTRETQYFGPGTRLLVL.

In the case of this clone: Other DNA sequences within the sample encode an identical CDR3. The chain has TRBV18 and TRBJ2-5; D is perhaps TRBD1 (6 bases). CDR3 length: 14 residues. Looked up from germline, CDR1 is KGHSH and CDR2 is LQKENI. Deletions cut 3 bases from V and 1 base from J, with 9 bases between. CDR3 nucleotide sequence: TGTGCCAGCTCACCCGGCAGGGGCCAAGAGACCCAGTACTTC. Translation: CASSPGRGQETQYF.

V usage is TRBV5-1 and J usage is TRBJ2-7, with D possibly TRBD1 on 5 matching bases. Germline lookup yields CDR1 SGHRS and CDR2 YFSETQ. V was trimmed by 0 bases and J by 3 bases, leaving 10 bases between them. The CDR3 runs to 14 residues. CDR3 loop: CASSLGRARYEQYF. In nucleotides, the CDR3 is TGCGCCAGCAGCTTGGGCAGGGCCCGCTACGAGCAGTACTTC.

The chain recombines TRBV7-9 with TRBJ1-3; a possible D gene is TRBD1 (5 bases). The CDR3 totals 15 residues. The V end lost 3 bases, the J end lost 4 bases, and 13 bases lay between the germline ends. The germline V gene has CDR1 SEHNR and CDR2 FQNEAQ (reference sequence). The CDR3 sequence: CASSFESGSGNTIYF. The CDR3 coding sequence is TGTGCCAGCAGCTTTGAGTCAGGGTCAGGAAACACCATATATTTT. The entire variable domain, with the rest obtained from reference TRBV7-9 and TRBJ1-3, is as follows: DTGVSQNPRHKITKRGQNVTFRCDPISEHNRLYWYRQTLGQGPEFLTYFQNEAQLEKSRLLSDRFSAERPKGSFSTLEIQRTEQGDSAMYLCASSFESGSGNTIYFGEGSWLTVV.

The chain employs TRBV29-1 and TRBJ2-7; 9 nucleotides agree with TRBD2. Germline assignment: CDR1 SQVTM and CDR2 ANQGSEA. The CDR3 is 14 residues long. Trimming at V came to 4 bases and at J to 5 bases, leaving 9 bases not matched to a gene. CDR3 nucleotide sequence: TGCAGCGTTGTTAATAGCGGGAGTTCGAACGAGCAGTACTTC. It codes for CSVVNSGSSNEQYF.

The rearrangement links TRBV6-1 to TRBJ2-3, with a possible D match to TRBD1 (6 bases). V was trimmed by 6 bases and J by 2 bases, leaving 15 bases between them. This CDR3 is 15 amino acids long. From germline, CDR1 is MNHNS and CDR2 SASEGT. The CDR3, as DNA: TGTGCCAGCAGACCGGGACACCGACACACAGATACGCAGTATTTT. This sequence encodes CASRPGHRHTDTQYF.

Here the CDR3 reads CASSHPSGQPLGQANTGELFF. CDR3 sequence (DNA): TGCGCCAGCAGCCACCCCTCGGGACAACCACTCGGACAAGCGAACACCGGGGAGCTGTTTTTT. This chain connects TRBV4-1 to TRBJ2-2, with D tentatively TRBD1 (6 bases). From germline, CDR1 is MGHRA and CDR2 YSYEKL. Trimming took 3 bases from V and 0 from J, leaving 26 bases between them. CDR3 length equals 21 residues.

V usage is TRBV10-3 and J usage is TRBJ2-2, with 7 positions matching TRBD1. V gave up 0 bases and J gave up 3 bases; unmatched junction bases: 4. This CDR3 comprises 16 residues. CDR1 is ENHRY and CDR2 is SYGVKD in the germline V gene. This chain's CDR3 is CAISESQGIDTGELFF. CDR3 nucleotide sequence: TGTGCCATCAGTGAGTCACAGGGGATCGACACCGGGGAGCTGTTTTTT.

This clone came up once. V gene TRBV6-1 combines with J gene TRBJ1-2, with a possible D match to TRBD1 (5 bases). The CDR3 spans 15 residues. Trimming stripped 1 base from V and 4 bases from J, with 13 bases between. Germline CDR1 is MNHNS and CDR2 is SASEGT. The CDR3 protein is CASSEGQSRIYGYTF. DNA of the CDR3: TGTGCCAGCAGTGAAGGACAGTCTCGCATCTATGGCTACACCTTC.

CDR3 residues: CASSPTPGDTEAFF. The CDR3 region has the DNA TGTGCCAGCTCACCAACTCCGGGGGACACTGAAGCTTTCTTT. This chain joins TRBV18 and TRBJ1-1; a possible D gene is TRBD1 (5 bases). This CDR3 contains 14 residues. V was clipped by 2 bases and J by 3 bases, with 10 bases between them. Germline V gene lookup returns CDR1 KGHSH and CDR2 LQKENI.

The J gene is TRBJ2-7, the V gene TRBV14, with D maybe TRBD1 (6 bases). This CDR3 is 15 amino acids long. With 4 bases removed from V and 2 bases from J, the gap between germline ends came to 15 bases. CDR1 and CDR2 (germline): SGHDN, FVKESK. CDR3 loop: CASSPAADRPYEQYF. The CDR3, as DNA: TGTGCCAGCAGCCCAGCCGCCGACAGGCCCTACGAGCAGTACTTC.

The CDR3 here is CASSLGVRGSQETQYF. The CDR3 DNA reads TGTGCCAGCAGCTTAGGGGTACGGGGGTCCCAAGAGACCCAGTACTTC. The chain links TRBV13 to TRBJ2-5, with D possibly being TRBD2 (6 bases). Trimming stripped 0 bases from V and 1 base from J, with 12 bases between. Looked up from germline, CDR1 is PRHDT and CDR2 is FYEKMQ (reference sequence). The CDR3 is made up of 16 amino acids.

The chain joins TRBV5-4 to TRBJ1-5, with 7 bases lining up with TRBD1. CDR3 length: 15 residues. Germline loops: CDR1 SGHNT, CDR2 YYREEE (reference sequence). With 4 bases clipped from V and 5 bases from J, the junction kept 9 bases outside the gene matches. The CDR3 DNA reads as TGTGCCAGCAGCCTCGGGAAGGGGGCCCATCAGCCCCAGCATTTT. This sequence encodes CASSLGKGAHQPQHF.

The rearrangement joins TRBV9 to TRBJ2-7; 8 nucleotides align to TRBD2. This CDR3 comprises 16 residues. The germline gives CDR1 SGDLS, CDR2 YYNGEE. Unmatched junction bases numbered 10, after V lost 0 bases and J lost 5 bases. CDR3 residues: CASSVATSGRADEQYF. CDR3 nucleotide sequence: TGTGCCAGCAGCGTAGCTACGTCCGGGAGGGCCGACGAGCAGTACTTC.

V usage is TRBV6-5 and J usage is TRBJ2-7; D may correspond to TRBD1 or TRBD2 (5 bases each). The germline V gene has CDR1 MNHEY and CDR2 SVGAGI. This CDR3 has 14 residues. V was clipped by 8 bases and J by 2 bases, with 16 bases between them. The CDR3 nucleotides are TGTGCCAGCTATCGGGACCCCTGGACCTACGAGCAGTACTTC. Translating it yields CASYRDPWTYEQYF.

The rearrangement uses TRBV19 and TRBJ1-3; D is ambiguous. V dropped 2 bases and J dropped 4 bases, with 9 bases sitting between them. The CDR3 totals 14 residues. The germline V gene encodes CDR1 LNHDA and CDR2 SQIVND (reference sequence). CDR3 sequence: CASSISPRGNTIYF. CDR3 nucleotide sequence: TGTGCCAGTAGTATATCTCCCCGCGGAAACACCATATATTTT. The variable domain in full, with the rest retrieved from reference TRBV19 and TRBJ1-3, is DGGITQSPKYLFRKEGQNVTLSCEQNLNHDAMYWYRQDPGQGLRLIYYSQIVNDFQKGDIAEGYSVSREKKESFPLTVTSAQKNPTAFYLCASSISPRGNTIYFGEGSWLTVV.

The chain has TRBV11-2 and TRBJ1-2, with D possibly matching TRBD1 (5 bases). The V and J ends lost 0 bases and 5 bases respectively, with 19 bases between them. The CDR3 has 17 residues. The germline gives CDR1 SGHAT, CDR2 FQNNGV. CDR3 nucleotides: TGTGCCAGCAGCTTAGATGAAAACAGGAGGAACGCATATGGCTACACCTTC. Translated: CASSLDENRRNAYGYTF.

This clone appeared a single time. CDR3 amino acids: CASRPRWEMGTDTQYF. The CDR3 DNA is TGTGCCAGCAGACCCCGGTGGGAGATGGGGACAGATACGCAGTATTTT. The genes are TRBV5-6 and TRBJ2-3; a weak D match, TRBD2 (5 bases). V lost 5 bases and J 3 bases, leaving 19 bases between the germline ends. Germline-derived CDR1 and CDR2 are SGHDT and YYEEEE. The CDR3 runs to 16 residues.

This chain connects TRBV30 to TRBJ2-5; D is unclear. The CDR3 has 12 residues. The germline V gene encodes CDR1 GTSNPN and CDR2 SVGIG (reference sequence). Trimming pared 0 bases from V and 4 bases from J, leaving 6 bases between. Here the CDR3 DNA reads TGTGCCTGGAGTGTTAGCAGAGAGACCCAGTACTTC. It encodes CAWSVSRETQYF.

As DNA, the CDR3 is TGTGCCTGGAGATACACTGAAGCTTTCTTT. Encoded protein: CAWRYTEAFF. The genes are TRBV30 and TRBJ1-1, with D uncertain. Germline V lookup: CDR1 GTSNPN, CDR2 SVGIG (reference sequence). The CDR3 covers 10 residues. V lost 3 bases, J lost 3 bases, and 2 bases lay in between.

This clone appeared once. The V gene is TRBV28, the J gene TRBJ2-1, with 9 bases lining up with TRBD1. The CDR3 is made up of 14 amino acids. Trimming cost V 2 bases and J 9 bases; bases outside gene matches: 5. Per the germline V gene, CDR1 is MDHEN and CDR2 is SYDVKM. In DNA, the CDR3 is TGTGCCAGCAGTTTAGGCGGGACAGGGAGTGAGCAGTTCTTC. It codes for CASSLGGTGSEQFF.

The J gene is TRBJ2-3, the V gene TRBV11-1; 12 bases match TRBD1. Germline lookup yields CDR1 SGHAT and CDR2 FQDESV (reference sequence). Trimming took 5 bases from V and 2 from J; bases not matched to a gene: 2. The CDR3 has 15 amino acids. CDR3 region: CASSEGQGATDTQYF. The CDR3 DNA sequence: TGTGCCAGCAGCGAGGGACAGGGGGCCACAGATACGCAGTATTTT. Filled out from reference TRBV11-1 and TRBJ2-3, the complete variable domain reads EAEVAQSPRYKITEKSQAVAFWCDPISGHATLYWYRQILGQGPELLVQFQDESVVDDSQLPKDRFSAERLKGVDSTLKIQPAELGDSAMYLCASSEGQGATDTQYFGPGTRLTVL.

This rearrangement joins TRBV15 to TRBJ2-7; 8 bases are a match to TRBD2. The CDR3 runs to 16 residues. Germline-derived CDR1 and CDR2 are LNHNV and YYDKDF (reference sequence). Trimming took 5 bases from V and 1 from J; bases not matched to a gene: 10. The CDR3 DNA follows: TGTGCCACCAGCGCCGCGGGAGGCCCCCGTTCCTACGAGCAGTACTTC. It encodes CATSAAGGPRSYEQYF. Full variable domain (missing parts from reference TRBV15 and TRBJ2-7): DAMVIQNPRYQVTQFGKPVTLSCSQTLNHNVMYWYQQKSSQAPKLLFHYYDKDFNNEADTPDNFQSRRPNTSFCFLDIRSPGLGDTAMYLCATSAAGGPRSYEQYFGPGTRLTVT.

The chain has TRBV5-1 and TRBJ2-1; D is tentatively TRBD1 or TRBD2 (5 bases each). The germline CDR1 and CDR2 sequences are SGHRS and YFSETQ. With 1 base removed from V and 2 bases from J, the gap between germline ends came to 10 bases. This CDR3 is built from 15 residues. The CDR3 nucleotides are TGCGCCAGCAGCTTGAGAGCGGACACCTACAATGAGCAGTTCTTC. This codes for CASSLRADTYNEQFF.

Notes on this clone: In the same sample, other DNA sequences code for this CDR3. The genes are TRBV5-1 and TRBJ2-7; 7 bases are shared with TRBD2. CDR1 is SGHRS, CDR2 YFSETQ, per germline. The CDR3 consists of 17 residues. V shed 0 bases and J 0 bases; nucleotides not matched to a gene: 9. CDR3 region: CASSLVSGRTSSYEQYF. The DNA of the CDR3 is TGCGCCAGCAGCTTGGTTTCCGGGAGGACCAGCTCCTACGAGCAGTACTTC.

CDR3 protein: CASSFSPRAQPQHF. The CDR3 bases are TGTGCCAGCAGTTTCAGCCCCCGGGCTCAGCCCCAGCATTTT. This rearrangement joins TRBV28 to TRBJ1-5; D gene ambiguous. V was clipped by 3 bases and J by 6 bases, with 12 bases between them. Germline CDR1 MDHEN, CDR2 SYDVKM. The CDR3 spans 14 residues.

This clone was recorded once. CDR3 region: CASSPPGTVNEKLFF. CDR3 nucleotides: TGTGCCAGCTCACCACCTGGGACAGTTAATGAAAAACTGTTTTTT. This chain connects TRBV18 to TRBJ1-4; TRBD1 matches at 7 bases. CDR3 length: 15 amino acids. Per germline, CDR1 KGHSH and CDR2 LQKENI. Trimming at V came to 0 bases and at J to 4 bases, leaving 2 bases not matched to a gene.

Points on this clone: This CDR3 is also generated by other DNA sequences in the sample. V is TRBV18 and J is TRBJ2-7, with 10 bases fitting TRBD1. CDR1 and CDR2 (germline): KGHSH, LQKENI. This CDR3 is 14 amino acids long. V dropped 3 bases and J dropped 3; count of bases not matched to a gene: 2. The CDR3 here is CASSPDRGGYEQYF. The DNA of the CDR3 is TGTGCCAGCTCACCGGACAGGGGGGGCTACGAGCAGTACTTC.

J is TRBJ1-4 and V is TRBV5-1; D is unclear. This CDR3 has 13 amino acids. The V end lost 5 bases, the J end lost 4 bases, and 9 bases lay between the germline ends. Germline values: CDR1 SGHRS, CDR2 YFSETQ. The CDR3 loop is CASRSDGNEKLFF. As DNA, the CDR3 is TGCGCCAGCAGGTCCGACGGTAATGAAAAACTGTTTTTT.